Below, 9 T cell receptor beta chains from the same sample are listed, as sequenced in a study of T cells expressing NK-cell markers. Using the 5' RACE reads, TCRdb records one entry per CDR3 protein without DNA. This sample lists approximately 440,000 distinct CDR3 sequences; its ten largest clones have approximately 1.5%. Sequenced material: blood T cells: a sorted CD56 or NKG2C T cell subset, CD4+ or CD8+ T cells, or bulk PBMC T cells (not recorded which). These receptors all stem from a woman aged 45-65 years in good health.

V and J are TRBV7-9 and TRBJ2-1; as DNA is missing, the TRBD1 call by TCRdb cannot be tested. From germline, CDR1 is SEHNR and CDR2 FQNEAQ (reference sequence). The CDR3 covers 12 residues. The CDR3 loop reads CASSSLGDEQFF.

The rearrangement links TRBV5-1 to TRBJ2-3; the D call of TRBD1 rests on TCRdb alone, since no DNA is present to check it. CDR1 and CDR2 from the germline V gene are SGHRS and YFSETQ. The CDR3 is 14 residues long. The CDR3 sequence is CASSSWTGRNTQYF.

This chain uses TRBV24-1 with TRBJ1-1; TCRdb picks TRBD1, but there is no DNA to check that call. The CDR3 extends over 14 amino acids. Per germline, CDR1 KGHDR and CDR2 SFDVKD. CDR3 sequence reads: CATSESQGAFGAFF.

CDR3 sequence reads: CAWSVLASGRRNEQFF. This sequence joins TRBV30 and TRBJ2-1; with no DNA, the TCRdb D assignment of TRBD2 cannot be verified. Germline CDR1 reads GTSNPN; CDR2 reads SVGIG (reference sequence). The CDR3 is 16 amino acids.

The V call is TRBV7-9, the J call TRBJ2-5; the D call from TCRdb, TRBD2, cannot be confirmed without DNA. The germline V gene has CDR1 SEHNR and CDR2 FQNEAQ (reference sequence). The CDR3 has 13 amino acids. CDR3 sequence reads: CASLAVKQETQYF.

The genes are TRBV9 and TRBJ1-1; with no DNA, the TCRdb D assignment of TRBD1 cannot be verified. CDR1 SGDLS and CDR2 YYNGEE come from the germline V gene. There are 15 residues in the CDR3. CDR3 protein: CASSVGWGGLEDAFF.

The CDR3 reads CASSLAGSVYNEQFF. The genes are TRBV28 and TRBJ2-1; the D call of TRBD2 rests on TCRdb alone, since no DNA is present to check it. The CDR3 contains 15 residues. Per germline, CDR1 MDHEN and CDR2 SYDVKM.

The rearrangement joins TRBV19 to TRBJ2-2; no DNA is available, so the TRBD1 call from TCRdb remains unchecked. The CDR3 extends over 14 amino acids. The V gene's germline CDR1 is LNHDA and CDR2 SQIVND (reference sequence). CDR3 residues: CASGGTGAAGELFF.

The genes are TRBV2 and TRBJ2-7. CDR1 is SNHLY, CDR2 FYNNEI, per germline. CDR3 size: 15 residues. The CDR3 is CASSEGLASPYEQYF.